The 16 T cell receptor beta chains given below trace back to one sample, sequenced in a study of a mutant IDH1 vaccine in newly diagnosed glioma. Time point given: week 11, during vaccination. Vaccination comprised doses that each held 300 ug of mutant IDH1 20-mer peptide, plus topical imiquimod. This table comes from immunoSEQ multiplex PCR, and its TCRdb copy is limited to in-frame clones, with some not included. Among tens of thousands of clones listed, roughly 91% were seen once. The antigens of these receptors remain unknown. This specimen consisted of PBMCs, obtained from a glioma patient whose treatment included an IDH1 peptide vaccine. These receptors originate from a middle-aged man with glioma.

The V and J genes are TRBV9 and TRBJ1-1; no reliable D call. Trimming removed 2 bases at V and 3 bases at J, with 11 bases between. CDR3 length: 14 amino acids. CDR1 SGDLS and CDR2 YYNGEE come from the germline V gene. This CDR3 reads CASSVRPLDTEAFF. The DNA of the CDR3 is TGTGCCAGCAGCGTGCGGCCCTTGGACACTGAAGCTTTCTTT.

The gene calls are TRBV2 and TRBJ1-1; D may be TRBD1 (5 bases). The CDR3 loop spans 15 amino acids. V was clipped by 6 bases and J by 4 bases, with 18 bases between them. The germline CDR1 and CDR2 sequences are SNHLY and FYNNEI. DNA for the CDR3: TGTGCCAGCAGCCGGGGCCCTCTGGGGGTCACTGAAGCTTTCTTT. Translated: CASSRGPLGVTEAFF.

This clone was observed a single time. The chain recombines TRBV5-5 with TRBJ2-7; D is uncertain. The CDR3 contains 16 residues. Germline lookup yields CDR1 SGHKS and CDR2 YYEKEE (reference sequence). Trimming removed 1 base at V and 2 bases at J, with 16 bases between. The CDR3, as DNA: TGTGCCAGCAGCTTGAACCCAGCCCAGGTTACCTACGAGCAGTACTTC. Protein product: CASSLNPAQVTYEQYF.

The chain uses TRBV7-9 and TRBJ2-1; a weak D match, TRBD1 (6 bases). This CDR3 contains 12 residues. The V gene lost 5 bases and the J gene lost 8 bases, with 10 bases spanning the gap. Germline assignment: CDR1 SEHNR and CDR2 FQNEAQ (reference sequence). The CDR3 bases are TGTGCCAGCAGCCGGGACATCGATGAGCAGTTCTTC. It encodes CASSRDIDEQFF.

The chain is built from TRBV6-6 and TRBJ1-5; 9 positions agree with TRBD1. Germline assignment: CDR1 MNHNY and CDR2 SVGAGI (reference sequence). There are 16 residues in the CDR3. Germline trimming cut 3 bases from V and 6 bases from J; bases unmatched to any gene: 9. CDR3 residues: CASSYGGQGMGQPQHF. The CDR3 DNA reads TGTGCCAGCAGTTATGGGGGACAGGGAATGGGTCAGCCCCAGCATTTT.

The V gene is TRBV6-6, the J gene TRBJ2-1, with TRBD2 matching 11 bases. The length of the CDR3 is 15 residues. Germline-derived CDR1 and CDR2 are MNHNY and SVGAGI (reference sequence). V gave up 6 bases and J gave up 12 bases; unmatched junction bases: 13. The CDR3, as DNA: TGTGCCAGCAGCCTGGGACTAGCGGCTTTAGTAGGGCAGTTCTTC. Residues: CASSLGLAALVGQFF.

The chain employs TRBV29-1 and TRBJ1-1; possible D gene TRBD1, 5 bases. Deletions cut 4 bases from V and 0 bases from J, with 12 bases between. The CDR3 runs to 14 residues. The germline V gene has CDR1 SQVTM and CDR2 ANQGSEA. The CDR3 loop is CSVGRQNLNTEAFF. CDR3 DNA sequence: TGCAGCGTTGGCCGACAGAACTTGAACACTGAAGCTTTCTTT.

The chain is built from TRBV19 and TRBJ2-1; TRBD2 aligns across 12 bases. After removal of 10 bases from V and 8 bases from J, the junction contained 6 bases not matched to a gene. CDR1 is LNHDA and CDR2 is SQIVND in the germline V gene (reference sequence). The CDR3 length is 13 residues. The CDR3 loop is CATRLAGVDEQFF. CDR3 sequence (DNA): TGTGCCACTCGACTAGCGGGAGTTGATGAGCAGTTCTTC.

This clone was detected once. The chain employs TRBV5-4 and TRBJ1-2; 7 bases are shared with TRBD1. Trimming removed 0 bases from V and 0 bases from J; junction bases left unmatched: 8. Germline lookup yields CDR1 SGHNT and CDR2 YYREEE (reference sequence). There are 17 residues in the CDR3. CDR3 sequence reads: CASSLVGRGGTNYGYTF. The CDR3 DNA is TGTGCCAGCAGCTTGGTTGGCAGGGGGGGAACTAACTATGGCTACACCTTC.

The genes are TRBV5-1 and TRBJ2-6; maybe TRBD1 (6 bases). The V and J ends lost 5 bases and 1 base respectively, with 16 bases between them. Germline V gene sequence: CDR1 SGHRS, CDR2 YFSETQ. This CDR3 is 17 amino acids long. CDR3 protein: CASSSTRQGSGANVLTF. CDR3 DNA sequence: TGCGCCAGCAGTTCCACCCGGCAGGGGTCTGGGGCCAACGTCCTGACTTTC.

This chain joins TRBV10-3 and TRBJ2-2, with 7 bases lining up with TRBD1. V was clipped by 6 bases and J by 0 bases; unmatched bases: 1. The CDR3 totals 14 residues. Germline V gene data show CDR1 as ENHRY and CDR2 as SYGVKD. The DNA for the CDR3 is TGTGCCATCAGGGGACAGACGAACACCGGGGAGCTGTTTTTT. It encodes CAIRGQTNTGELFF.

This clone has just a few counts. This CDR3 is CASSDRTRDRGYNEQFF. The CDR3 bases are TGTGCCAGCAGCGATAGAACTCGGGACAGGGGCTACAATGAGCAGTTCTTC. The V gene is TRBV5-8, the J gene TRBJ2-1; 10 bases are a match to TRBD1. Germline CDR1 reads SGHTS; CDR2 reads YDEGEE. After removal of 4 bases from V and 3 bases from J, the junction contained 10 bases not matched to a gene. The CDR3 runs 17 residues.

This clone appeared a single time. The rearrangement uses TRBV6-5 and TRBJ2-3; D possibly corresponds to TRBD2 (5 bases). The CDR3 runs to 14 residues. CDR1 is MNHEY, CDR2 SVGAGI, per germline. Trimming took off 3 bases at V and 4 bases at J, with 11 bases between the two ends. This CDR3 is CASSYFDGADTQYF. In DNA, the CDR3 is TGTGCCAGCAGTTATTTCGACGGGGCAGATACGCAGTATTTT.

A remark on this clone: At one end the junction does not follow the germline gene, possibly because of a read error. The J gene is TRBJ2-5, the V gene TRBV7-3, with D perhaps TRBD2 (5 bases). This CDR3 region has 15 residues. Germline V lookup: CDR1 SGHTA, CDR2 FQGTGA. This CDR3 reads CASSLTGLGSETQYF. CDR3 nucleotides: TGTGCCAGCAGCCTAACGGGGTTAGGGTCAGAGACCCAGTACTTC.

The chain combines TRBV6-6 with TRBJ1-4, with 11 nucleotides matching TRBD1. Germline V CDR1 and CDR2: MNHNY, SVGAGI (reference sequence). J gave up 7 bases and V 7 bases, and 8 bases lay outside the gene matches. This CDR3 is 15 amino acids long. The CDR3 sequence is CASNFPDRGLEKLFF. CDR3 sequence (DNA): TGTGCCAGCAACTTCCCGGACAGGGGGCTTGAAAAACTGTTTTTT.

The rearrangement uses TRBV28 and TRBJ2-3; 10 nucleotides match TRBD1. Germline CDR1 and CDR2: MDHEN and SYDVKM. The CDR3 length is 16 residues. With 3 bases clipped from V and 4 bases from J, the junction kept 7 bases outside the gene matches. CDR3 sequence reads: CASSFSPGQGPDTQYF. CDR3 in DNA: TGTGCCAGCAGTTTTTCGCCGGGACAGGGGCCAGATACGCAGTATTTT. Looking up the rest from reference TRBV28 and TRBJ2-3 gives the full variable domain: DVKVTQSSRYLVKRTGEKVFLECVQDMDHENMFWYRQDPGLGLRLIYFSYDVKMKEKGDIPEGYSVSREKKERFSLILESASTNQTSMYLCASSFSPGQGPDTQYFGPGTRLTVL.